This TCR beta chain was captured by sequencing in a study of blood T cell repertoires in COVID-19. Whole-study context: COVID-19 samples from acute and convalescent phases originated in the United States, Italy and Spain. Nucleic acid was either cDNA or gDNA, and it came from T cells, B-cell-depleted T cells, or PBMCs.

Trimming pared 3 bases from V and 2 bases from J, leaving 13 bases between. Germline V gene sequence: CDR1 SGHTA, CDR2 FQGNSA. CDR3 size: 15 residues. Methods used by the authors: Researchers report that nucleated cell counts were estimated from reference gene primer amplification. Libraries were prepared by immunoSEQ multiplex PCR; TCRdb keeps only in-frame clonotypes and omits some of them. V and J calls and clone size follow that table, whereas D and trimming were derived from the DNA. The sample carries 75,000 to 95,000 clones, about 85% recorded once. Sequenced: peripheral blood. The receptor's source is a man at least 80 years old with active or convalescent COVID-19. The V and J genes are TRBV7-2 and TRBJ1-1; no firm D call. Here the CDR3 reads CASSFPGSGNTEAFF. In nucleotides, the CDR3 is TGTGCCAGCAGCTTTCCGGGGAGTGGAAACACTGAAGCTTTCTTT.